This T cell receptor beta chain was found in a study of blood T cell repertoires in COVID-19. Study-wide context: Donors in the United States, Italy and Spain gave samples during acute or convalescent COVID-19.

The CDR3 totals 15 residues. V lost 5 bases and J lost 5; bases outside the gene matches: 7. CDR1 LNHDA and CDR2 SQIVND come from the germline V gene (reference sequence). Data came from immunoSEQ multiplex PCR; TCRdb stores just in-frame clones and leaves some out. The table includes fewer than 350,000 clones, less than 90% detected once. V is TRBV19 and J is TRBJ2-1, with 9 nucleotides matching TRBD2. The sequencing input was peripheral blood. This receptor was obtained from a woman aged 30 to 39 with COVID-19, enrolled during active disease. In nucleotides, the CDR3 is TGTGCCAGTAGTTTAAGCGGGGGGCTGAACAATGAGCAGTTCTTC. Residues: CASSLSGGLNNEQFF.